The T cell receptor beta chain described here comes from a study of blood T cell repertoires in COVID-19. Per the authors' pipeline: How many nucleated cells were present was estimated from reference gene primer amplification. The method was immunoSEQ multiplex PCR; TCRdb's version includes in-frame clones alone and lacks a portion of them. The V and J calls and clone size are taken from that table; D and trimming were inferred from the DNA. The sample holds about 270,000 clones; 88% are singletons and the top ten take approximately 1%. The CDR3 is 13 amino acids. Unmatched junction bases numbered 8, after V lost 9 bases and J lost 9 bases. Cohort placement rested on clinical history that participants reported themselves.

This TCR came from a woman in her 30s who had recovered from COVID-19. The V gene is TRBV12-3 or TRBV12-4, the J gene TRBJ1-6, with TRBD1 matching over 7 bases. The sequenced sample was PBMCs or T cells enriched from blood (not recorded which). The CDR3 DNA follows: TGTGCCAGTAGGGGGCGAGTAGGTTCACCCCTCCACTTT. It translates to CASRGRVGSPLHF.